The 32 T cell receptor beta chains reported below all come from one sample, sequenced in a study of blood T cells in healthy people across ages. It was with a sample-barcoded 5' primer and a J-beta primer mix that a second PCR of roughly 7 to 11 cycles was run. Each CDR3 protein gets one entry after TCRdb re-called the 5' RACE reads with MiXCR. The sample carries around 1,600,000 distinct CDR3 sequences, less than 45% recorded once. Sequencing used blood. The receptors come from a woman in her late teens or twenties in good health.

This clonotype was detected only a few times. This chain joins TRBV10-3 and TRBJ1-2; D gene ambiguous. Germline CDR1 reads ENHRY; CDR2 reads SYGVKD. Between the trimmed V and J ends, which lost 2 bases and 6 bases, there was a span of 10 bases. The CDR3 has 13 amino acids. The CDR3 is CAISENGRDGYTF. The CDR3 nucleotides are TGTGCCATCAGTGAGAACGGGCGGGATGGCTACACCTTC.

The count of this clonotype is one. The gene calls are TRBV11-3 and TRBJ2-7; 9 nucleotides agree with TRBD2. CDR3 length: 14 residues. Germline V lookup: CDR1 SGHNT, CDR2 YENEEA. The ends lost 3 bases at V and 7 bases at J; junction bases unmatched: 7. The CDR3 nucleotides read TGTGCCAGCAGCTTCCTTAGCGGGGGCTCTGAGCAGTACTTC. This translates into CASSFLSGGSEQYF.

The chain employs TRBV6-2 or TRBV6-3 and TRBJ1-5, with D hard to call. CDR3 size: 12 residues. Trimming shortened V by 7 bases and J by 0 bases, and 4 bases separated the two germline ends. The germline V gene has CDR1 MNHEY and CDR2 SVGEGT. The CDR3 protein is CASTTSNQPQHF. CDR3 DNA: TGTGCCAGCACAACTAGCAATCAGCCCCAGCATTTT.

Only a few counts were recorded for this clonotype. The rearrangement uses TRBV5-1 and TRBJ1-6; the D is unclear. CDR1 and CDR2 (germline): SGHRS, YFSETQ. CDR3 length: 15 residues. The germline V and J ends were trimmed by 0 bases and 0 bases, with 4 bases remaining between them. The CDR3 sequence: CASSLEFSYNSPLHF. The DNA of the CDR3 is TGCGCCAGCAGCTTGGAGTTCTCCTATAATTCACCCCTCCACTTT.

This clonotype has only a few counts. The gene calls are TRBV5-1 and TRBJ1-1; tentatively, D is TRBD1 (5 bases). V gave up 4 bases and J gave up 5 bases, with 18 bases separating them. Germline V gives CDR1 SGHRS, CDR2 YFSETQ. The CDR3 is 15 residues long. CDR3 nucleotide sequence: TGCGCCAGCAGCGGCGGACATAGGGTTGGAACTGAAGCTTTCTTT. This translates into CASSGGHRVGTEAFF.

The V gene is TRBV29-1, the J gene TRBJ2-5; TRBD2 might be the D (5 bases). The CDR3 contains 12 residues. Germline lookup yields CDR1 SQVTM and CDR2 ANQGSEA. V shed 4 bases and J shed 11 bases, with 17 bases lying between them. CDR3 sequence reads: CSVGPGSEKQYF. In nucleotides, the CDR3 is TGCAGCGTTGGCCCAGGTAGCGAAAAGCAGTACTTC.

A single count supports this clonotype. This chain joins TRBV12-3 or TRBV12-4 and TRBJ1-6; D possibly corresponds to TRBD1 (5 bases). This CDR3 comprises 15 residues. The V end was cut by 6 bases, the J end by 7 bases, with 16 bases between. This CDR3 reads CASSPGRGGNSPLHF. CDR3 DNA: TGTGCCAGCAGCCCAGGGAGGGGAGGGAATTCACCCCTCCACTTT.

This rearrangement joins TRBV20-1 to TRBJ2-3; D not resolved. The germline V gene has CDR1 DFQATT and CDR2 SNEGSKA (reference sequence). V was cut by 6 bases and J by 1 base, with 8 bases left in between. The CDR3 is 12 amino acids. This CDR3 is CSARTGTDTQYF. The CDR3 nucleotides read TGCAGTGCGAGGACGGGCACAGATACGCAGTATTTT.

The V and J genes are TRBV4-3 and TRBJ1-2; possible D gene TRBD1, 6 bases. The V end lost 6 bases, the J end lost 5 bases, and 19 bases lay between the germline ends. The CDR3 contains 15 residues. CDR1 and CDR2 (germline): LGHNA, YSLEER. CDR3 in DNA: TGCGCCAGCAGTCCCCAGACAGGCCCAGGATATGGCTACACCTTC. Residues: CASSPQTGPGYGYTF.

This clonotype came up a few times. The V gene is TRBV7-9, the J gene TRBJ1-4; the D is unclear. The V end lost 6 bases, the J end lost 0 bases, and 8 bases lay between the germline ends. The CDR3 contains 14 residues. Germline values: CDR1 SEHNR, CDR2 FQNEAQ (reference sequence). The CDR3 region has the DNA TGTGCCAGCAGTAAATTTGCAACTAATGAAAAACTGTTTTTT. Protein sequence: CASSKFATNEKLFF.

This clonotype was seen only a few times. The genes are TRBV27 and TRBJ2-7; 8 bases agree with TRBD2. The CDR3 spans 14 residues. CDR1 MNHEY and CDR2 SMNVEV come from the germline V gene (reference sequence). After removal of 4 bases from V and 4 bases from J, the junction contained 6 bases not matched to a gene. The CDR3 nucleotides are TGTGCCAGCAGTTCGACTGCTAGCGGGTACGAGCAGTACTTC. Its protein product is CASSSTASGYEQYF.

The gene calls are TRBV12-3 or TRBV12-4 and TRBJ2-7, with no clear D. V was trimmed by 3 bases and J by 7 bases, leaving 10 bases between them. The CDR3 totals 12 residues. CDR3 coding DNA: TGTGCCAGCAGTTTCTCGGTTTGGGAGCAGTACTTC. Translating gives CASSFSVWEQYF.

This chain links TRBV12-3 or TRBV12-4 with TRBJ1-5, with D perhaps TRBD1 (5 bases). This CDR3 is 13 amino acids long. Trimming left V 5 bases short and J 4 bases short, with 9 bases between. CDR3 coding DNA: TGTGCCAGCAGTGACAGTATGAATCAGCCCCAGCATTTT. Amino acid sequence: CASSDSMNQPQHF.

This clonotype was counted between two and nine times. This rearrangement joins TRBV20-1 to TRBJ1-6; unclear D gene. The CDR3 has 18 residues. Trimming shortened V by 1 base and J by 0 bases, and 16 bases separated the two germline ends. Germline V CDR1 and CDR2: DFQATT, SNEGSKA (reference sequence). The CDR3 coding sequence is TGCAGTGCTAGAGTAGAAAGGATGGCTCTCTCCTATAATTCACCCCTCCACTTT. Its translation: CSARVERMALSYNSPLHF.

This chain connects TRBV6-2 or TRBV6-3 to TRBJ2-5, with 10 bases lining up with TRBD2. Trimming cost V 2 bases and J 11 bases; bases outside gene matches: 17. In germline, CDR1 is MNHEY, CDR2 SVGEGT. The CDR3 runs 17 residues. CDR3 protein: CASSYPRGSGRKYKQYF. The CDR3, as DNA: TGTGCCAGCAGTTACCCCCGGGGTAGCGGGAGGAAGTACAAGCAGTACTTC.

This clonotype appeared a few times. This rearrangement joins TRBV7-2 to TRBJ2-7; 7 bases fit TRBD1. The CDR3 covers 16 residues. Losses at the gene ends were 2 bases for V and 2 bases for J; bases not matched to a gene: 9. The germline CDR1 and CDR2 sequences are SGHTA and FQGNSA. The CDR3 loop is CASSLFDREHAYEQYF. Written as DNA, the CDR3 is TGTGCCAGCAGCTTATTTGACAGGGAGCACGCCTACGAGCAGTACTTC.

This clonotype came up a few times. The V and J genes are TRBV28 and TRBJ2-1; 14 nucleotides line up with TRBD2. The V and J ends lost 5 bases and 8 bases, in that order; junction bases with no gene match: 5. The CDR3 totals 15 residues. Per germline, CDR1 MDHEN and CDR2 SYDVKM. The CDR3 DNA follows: TGTGCCAGCAGTGACGGGACTAGCGGGAGCTATGAGCAGTTCTTC. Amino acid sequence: CASSDGTSGSYEQFF.

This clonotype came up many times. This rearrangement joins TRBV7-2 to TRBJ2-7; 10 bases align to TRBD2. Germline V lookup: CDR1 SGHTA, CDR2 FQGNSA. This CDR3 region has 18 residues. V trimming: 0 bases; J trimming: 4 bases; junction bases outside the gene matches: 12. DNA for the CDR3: TGTGCCAGCAGCTTAGCGCTTCGGCTAGCGGGAGAGTTTTACGAGCAGTACTTC. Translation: CASSLALRLAGEFYEQYF.

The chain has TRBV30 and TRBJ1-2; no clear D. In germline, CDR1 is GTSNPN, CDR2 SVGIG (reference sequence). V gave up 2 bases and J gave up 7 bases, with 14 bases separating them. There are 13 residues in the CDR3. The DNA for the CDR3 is TGTGCCTGGAGTCGCCCTTACACGGTTGGCTACACCTTC. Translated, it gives CAWSRPYTVGYTF.

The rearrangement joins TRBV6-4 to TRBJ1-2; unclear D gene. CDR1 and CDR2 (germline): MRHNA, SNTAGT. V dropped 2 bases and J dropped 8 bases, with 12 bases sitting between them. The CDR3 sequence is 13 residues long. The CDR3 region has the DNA TGTGCCAGCAGTGACCCGGCGAAAGGGGGCTACACCTTC. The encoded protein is CASSDPAKGGYTF.

CDR3 DNA sequence: TGTGCCAGCAGCCGGCGGGGAGCGAACTACAATGAGCAGTACTTC. This encodes CASSRRGANYNEQYF. The chain employs TRBV3-1 and TRBJ2-4; D is possibly TRBD2 (6 bases). Germline V gene lookup returns CDR1 LGHDT and CDR2 YNNKEL (reference sequence). The length of the CDR3 is 15 residues. With 4 bases removed from V and 13 bases from J, the gap between germline ends came to 23 bases.

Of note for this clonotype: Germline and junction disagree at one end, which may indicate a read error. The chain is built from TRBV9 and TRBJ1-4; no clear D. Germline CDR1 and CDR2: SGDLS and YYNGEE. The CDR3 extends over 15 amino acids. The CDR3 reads CASSVNGRINENLFF. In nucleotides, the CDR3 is TGTGCCAGCAGCGTAAACGGACGGATTAATGAAAACCTGTTTTTT.

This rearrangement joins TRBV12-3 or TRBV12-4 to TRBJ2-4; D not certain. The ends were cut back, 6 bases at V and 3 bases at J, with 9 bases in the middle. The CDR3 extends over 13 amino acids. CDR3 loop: CASSGSSKNIQYF. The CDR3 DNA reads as TGTGCCAGCAGCGGGTCTAGCAAAAACATTCAGTACTTC.

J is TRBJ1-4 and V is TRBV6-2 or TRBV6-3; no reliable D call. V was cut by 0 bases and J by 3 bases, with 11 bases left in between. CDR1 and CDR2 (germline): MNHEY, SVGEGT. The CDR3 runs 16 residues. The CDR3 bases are TGTGCCAGCAGTTACTCGAACCGAAGGGCTAATGAAAAACTGTTTTTT. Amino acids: CASSYSNRRANEKLFF.

The DNA for the CDR3 is TGTGCCAGCAGCACCGTGTCAGGGAGTAAGGAGCAGTACTTC. The encoded protein is CASSTVSGSKEQYF. The chain links TRBV5-4 to TRBJ2-7; D is possibly TRBD1 or TRBD2 (5 bases each). This CDR3 has 14 residues. Trimming took 4 bases from V and 7 from J, leaving 18 bases between them. Germline V gives CDR1 SGHNT, CDR2 YYREEE (reference sequence). The whole variable domain, remainder taken from reference TRBV5-4 and TRBJ2-7, is ETGVTQSPTHLIKTRGQQVTLRCSSQSGHNTVSWYQQALGQGPQFIFQYYREEENGRGNFPPRFSGLQFPNYSSELNVNALELDDSALYLCASSTVSGSKEQYFGPGTRLTVT.

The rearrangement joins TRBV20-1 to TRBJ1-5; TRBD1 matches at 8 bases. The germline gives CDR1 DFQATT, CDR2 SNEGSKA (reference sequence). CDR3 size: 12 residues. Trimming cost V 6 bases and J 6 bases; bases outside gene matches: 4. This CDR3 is CSAAGGVQPQHF. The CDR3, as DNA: TGCAGTGCAGCAGGGGGCGTTCAGCCCCAGCATTTT.

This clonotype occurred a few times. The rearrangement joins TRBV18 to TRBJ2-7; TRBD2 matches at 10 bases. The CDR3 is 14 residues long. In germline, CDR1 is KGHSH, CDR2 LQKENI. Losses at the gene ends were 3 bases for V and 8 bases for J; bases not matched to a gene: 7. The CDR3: CASSPGLAGVQQYF. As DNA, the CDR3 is TGTGCCAGCTCACCGGGCCTAGCGGGAGTTCAGCAGTACTTC. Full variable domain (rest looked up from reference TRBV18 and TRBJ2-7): NAGVMQNPRHLVRRRGQEARLRCSPMKGHSHVYWYRQLPEEGLKFMVYLQKENIIDESGMPKERFSAEFPKEGPSILRIQQVVRGDSAAYFCASSPGLAGVQQYFGPGTRLTVT.

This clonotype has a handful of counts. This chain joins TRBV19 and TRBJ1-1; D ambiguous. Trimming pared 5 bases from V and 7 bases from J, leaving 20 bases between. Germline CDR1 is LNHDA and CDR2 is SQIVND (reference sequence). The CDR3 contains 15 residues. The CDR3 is CASSQPPQVPDEAFF. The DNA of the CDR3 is TGTGCCAGTAGTCAACCACCGCAAGTTCCTGATGAAGCTTTCTTT.

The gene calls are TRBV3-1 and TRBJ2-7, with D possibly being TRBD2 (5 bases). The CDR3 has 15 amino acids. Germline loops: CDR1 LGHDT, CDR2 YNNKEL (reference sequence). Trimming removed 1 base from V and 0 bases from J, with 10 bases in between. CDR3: CASSQGYGISYEQYF. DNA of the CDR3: TGTGCCAGCAGCCAAGGTTACGGGATCTCCTACGAGCAGTACTTC.

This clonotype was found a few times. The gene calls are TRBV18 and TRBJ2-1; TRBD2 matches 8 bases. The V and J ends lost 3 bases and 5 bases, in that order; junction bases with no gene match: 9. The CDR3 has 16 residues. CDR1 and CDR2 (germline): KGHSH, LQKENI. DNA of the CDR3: TGTGCCAGCTCACCTATTCTAACTAGCGGAAACAATGAGCAGTTCTTC. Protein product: CASSPILTSGNNEQFF.

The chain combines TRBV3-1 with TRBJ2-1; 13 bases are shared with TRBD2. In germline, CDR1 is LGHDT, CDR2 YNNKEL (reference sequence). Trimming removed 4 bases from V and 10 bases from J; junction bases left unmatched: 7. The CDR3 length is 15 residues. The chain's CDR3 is CASSRITSGRVEQFF. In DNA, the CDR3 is TGTGCCAGCAGCCGAATTACTAGCGGGAGGGTCGAGCAGTTCTTC.

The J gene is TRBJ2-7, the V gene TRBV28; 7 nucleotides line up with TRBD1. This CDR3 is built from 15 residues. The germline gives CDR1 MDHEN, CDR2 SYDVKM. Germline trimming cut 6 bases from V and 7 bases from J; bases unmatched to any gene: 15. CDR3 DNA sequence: TGTGCCAGCAGCTTCTACCGACAGGGTTCAGGGGAGCAGTACTTC. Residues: CASSFYRQGSGEQYF. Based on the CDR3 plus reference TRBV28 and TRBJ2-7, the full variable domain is DVKVTQSSRYLVKRTGEKVFLECVQDMDHENMFWYRQDPGLGLRLIYFSYDVKMKEKGDIPEGYSVSREKKERFSLILESASTNQTSMYLCASSFYRQGSGEQYFGPGTRLTVT.